A selection of T cell receptor beta chains follows, all from one sample in a study of control samples from healthy donors and cancer patients. Some clones are missing from TCRdb's copy, which holds only in-frame ones; the method was immunoSEQ multiplex PCR. The data show some 78,000 clones, with 85% to 90% seen just once and 7.5% to 8% held by the top ten. The sequencing input was blood. These receptors all come from an older woman in good health. Each CDR3 is given with its conserved first and last residue. The D gene is left open where the match is weak. Only part of the rows carry a size: once, few, many, or a class if the clone is expanded.

D gene	V gene	clone size	J gene	CDR3 DNA	CDR3 protein
TRBD1	TRBV25-1	-	TRBJ1-1	TGTGCCAGCAGCCCTTGGACAGGGAAAAGCACTGAAGCTTTCTTT	CASSPWTGKSTEAFF
-	TRBV27	once	TRBJ1-5	TGTGCCAGCAGTTTATATTGGAGTGCTCATAGCAATCAGCCCCAGCATTTT	CASSLYWSAHSNQPQHF
-	TRBV7-8	-	TRBJ2-7	TGTGCCAGCAGCTTAGCCCACGACCCGTCCGAGCAGTACTTC	CASSLAHDPSEQYF
TRBD2	TRBV7-2	-	TRBJ2-1	TGTGCCAGCAGCCAGGGACTAGCGGGAGGGCATGAGCAGTTCTTC	CASSQGLAGGHEQFF
TRBD1	TRBV28	-	TRBJ2-5	TGTGCCAGCAGCACGGGACAGCCCTGGGAGACCCAGTACTTC	CASSTGQPWETQYF
TRBD1	TRBV18	-	TRBJ2-2	TGTGCCAGCTCACCGGGACAGGGGAGAGGAAGTGCCGGGGAGCTGTTTTTT	CASSPGQGRGSAGELFF
-	TRBV9	-	TRBJ2-3	TGTGCCAGCAGCGTAGACGGGGTCTACACAGATACGCAGTATTTT	CASSVDGVYTDTQYF
-	TRBV5-4	-	TRBJ2-7	TGTGCCGGCAGCTTGGCCGGGAGTGGTAGGGGACAATCCTACGAGCAGTACTTC	CAGSLAGSGRGQSYEQYF
-	TRBV21-1	-	TRBJ1-5	TGTGCCAGCAGCAAAAGAGGGGGGGCGAGCAATCAGCCCCAGCATTTT	CASSKRGGASNQPQHF
-	TRBV9	-	TRBJ1-4	TGTGCCAGCAGCGTAGGGCGGGGGAATGAAAAACTGTTTTTT	CASSVGRGNEKLFF
-	TRBV28	-	TRBJ1-5	TGTGCCAGCAGTCCCGAAGGGAGGGGCAATCAGCCCCAGCATTTT	CASSPEGRGNQPQHF
-	TRBV4-1	-	TRBJ2-2	TGCGCCAGCAGCCAAGCCGAACAGGGTGGGTTGGGGCTGTTTTTT	CASSQAEQGGLGLFF
TRBD1	TRBV9	-	TRBJ2-7	TGTGCCAGCAGCGGTACCGGGACAGGGGTCGAGCAGTACTTC	CASSGTGTGVEQYF
-	TRBV30	once	TRBJ1-2	TGTGCCTGGGAGCCCGGAGGGGCCTATGGCTACACCTTC	CAWEPGGAYGYTF
TRBD2	TRBV7-2	once	TRBJ2-7	TGTGCCAGCAGCTCTCCGGGACTAGCGTACGAGCAGTACTTC	CASSSPGLAYEQYF
TRBD1	TRBV7-2	few	TRBJ1-3	TGTGCCAGCCGAGACAGGGCTGGAAACACCATATATTTT	CASRDRAGNTIYF
-	TRBV18	-	TRBJ2-7	TGTGCCAGCTCACCAGTCGTGGGTCAGCAGTACTTC	CASSPVVGQQYF
TRBD2	TRBV3-1/TRBV3-2	-	TRBJ2-7	TGTGCCAGCAGCCAGGCCCGGACTAGCGGAAATACCTACGAGCAGTACTTC	CASSQARTSGNTYEQYF
-	TRBV5-6	-	TRBJ1-1	TGTGCCAGCAGCTTGTATGGGGGCGCGGTTAGCACTGAAGCTTTCTTT	CASSLYGGAVSTEAFF
TRBD1	TRBV3-1/TRBV3-2	-	TRBJ1-2	TGTGCCAGCAGCCAAGGGACAGGGGGCGACTATGGCTACACCTTC	CASSQGTGGDYGYTF
-	TRBV6-5	-	TRBJ2-7	TGTGCCAGCAGTTCCCCTAAAAGGGGCTCCTACGAGCAGTACTTC	CASSSPKRGSYEQYF
-	TRBV6-2/TRBV6-3	few	TRBJ1-5	TGTGCCAGCAGTTACACCACAGAGAACCAGCCCCAGCATTTT	CASSYTTENQPQHF
-	TRBV5-1	-	TRBJ1-4	TGCGCCAGCAGCGGTGACGCCGCAACTAATGAAAAACTGTTTTTT	CASSGDAATNEKLFF
TRBD2	TRBV5-1	-	TRBJ2-2	TGCGCCAGCAGCTTGTACCTAGCGGGAGGAGGTACCGGGGAGCTGTTTTTT	CASSLYLAGGGTGELFF
TRBD2	TRBV3-1/TRBV3-2	once	TRBJ2-7	TGTGCCAGCAGCCATCCTAGCGGGACCTACGAGCAGTACTTC	CASSHPSGTYEQYF
-	TRBV18	-	TRBJ2-3	TGTGCCAGCTCACCACCGGGGGGGGCTGGAAATACGCAGTATTTT	CASSPPGGAGNTQYF
-	TRBV2	-	TRBJ2-7	TGTGCCAGCAGTGATAAGGGCAGGGGCTCCTACGAGCAGTACTTC	CASSDKGRGSYEQYF
TRBD1	TRBV30	-	TRBJ1-2	TGTGCCTGGAGTGAGAGGGACAGATACGACTTATACTATGGCTACACCTTC	CAWSERDRYDLYYGYTF
-	TRBV20-1	-	TRBJ1-1	TGCAGTGCTAGCTGGCCTGGTGAAGCTTTCTTT	CSASWPGEAFF
-	TRBV5-4	-	TRBJ2-2	TGTGCCAGCAGCTTGCAAGATAACACCGGGGAGCTGTTTTTT	CASSLQDNTGELFF
-	TRBV3-1/TRBV3-2	-	TRBJ1-2	TGTGCCAGCAGCCAAGATAAGCGGTTTGGCTACACCTTC	CASSQDKRFGYTF
-	TRBV6-9	-	TRBJ1-1	TGTGCCCCTACTTCGGGCCCCGGACGGTTCTTT	CAPTSGPGRFF
TRBD2	TRBV5-1	-	TRBJ2-7	TGCGCCAGCAGCTTCTCTAGCGGGGGGGCCTACGAGCAGTACTTC	CASSFSSGGAYEQYF
-	TRBV7-2	once	TRBJ2-1	TGTGCCAGCAGCTCCCAGGGATGGGGACCCGGCGCCTACAATGAGCAGTTCTTC	CASSSQGWGPGAYNEQFF